The 11 T cell receptor beta chains presented below share a single source sample, sequenced in a study of cytomegalovirus exposure and HLA in healthy donors. PCR involved 60 Vbeta and 13 Jbeta primers. Here immunoSEQ multiplex PCR was the method, and the copy in TCRdb shows in-frame clones only, minus some. The sample has 200,000 or so clones, about 86% seen once. The sample taken for sequencing was PBMCs. The receptors were sampled from a woman aged 18-29 years in good health and CMV-seropositive.

The genes are TRBV2 and TRBJ1-5; 8 bases align to TRBD1. The V gene end was trimmed by 6 bases and the J gene end by 2 bases; junction bases not matched to a gene: 0. The CDR3 has 13 amino acids. Germline CDR1 is SNHLY and CDR2 is FYNNEI. This chain's CDR3 is CASRGQGNQPQHF. The CDR3 DNA reads TGTGCCAGCAGGGGACAGGGCAATCAGCCCCAGCATTTT.

J is TRBJ2-5 and V is TRBV2; tentative D call: TRBD1 (6 bases). With the DNA end fitting TRBJ2-7 better, the J assignment may be wrong. This CDR3 region has 11 residues. Germline V gene sequence: CDR1 SNHLY, CDR2 FYNNEI. The chain's CDR3 is CASIQGSEQYF. CDR3 sequence (DNA): TGTGCCAGCATCCAGGGGAGCGAGCAGTACTTC.

This chain links TRBV5-4 with TRBJ2-5, with 9 bases that match TRBD2. The length of the CDR3 is 14 residues. The germline CDR1 and CDR2 sequences are SGHNT and YYREEE (reference sequence). V dropped 5 bases and J dropped 3; count of bases not matched to a gene: 5. CDR3 bases: TGTGCCAGCAGGCCGACTAGCGGTGAAGAGACCCAGTACTTC. Its protein is CASRPTSGEETQYF.

The gene calls are TRBV27 and TRBJ2-1, with a possible D match to TRBD1 (5 bases). Trimming took 5 bases from V and 4 from J, leaving 9 bases between them. This CDR3 comprises 13 residues. CDR1 and CDR2 from the germline V gene are MNHEY and SMNVEV (reference sequence). In DNA, the CDR3 is TGTGCCAGCAGTCCAGGGCGGTACAATGAGCAGTTCTTC. This sequence encodes CASSPGRYNEQFF.

V gene TRBV19 combines with J gene TRBJ1-1, with a possible D match to TRBD1 (6 bases). The ends were cut back, 5 bases at V and 5 bases at J, with 12 bases in the middle. There are 13 residues in the CDR3. Per germline, CDR1 LNHDA and CDR2 SQIVND (reference sequence). CDR3 in DNA: TGTGCCAGTAGTTGGGGGCAAGGGACTGAAGCTTTCTTT. It specifies CASSWGQGTEAFF.

V gene TRBV6-5 combines with J gene TRBJ2-5; 7 bases line up with TRBD1. The germline V gene has CDR1 MNHEY and CDR2 SVGAGI. This CDR3 region has 14 residues. The J segment lost 4 bases and the V segment lost 0 bases, leaving 2 bases of the junction unmatched. The CDR3 region is CASSYSTGTETQYF. The CDR3 nucleotides are TGTGCCAGCAGTTACTCGACAGGGACAGAGACCCAGTACTTC.

The chain joins TRBV7-2 to TRBJ1-5, with D tentatively TRBD1 (6 bases). The CDR3 contains 12 residues. Trimming removed 3 bases from V and 9 bases from J, with 9 bases in between. From germline, CDR1 is SGHTA and CDR2 FQGNSA. The CDR3 DNA reads TGTGCCAGCAGCTTTAGGGGGGGGCCCCAGCATTTT. This encodes CASSFRGGPQHF.

The chain is built from TRBV4-1 and TRBJ1-2, with a weak D call TRBD1 (6 bases). There are 15 residues in the CDR3. Between the trimmed V and J ends, which lost 2 bases and 8 bases, there was a span of 18 bases. Germline CDR1 MGHRA, CDR2 YSYEKL. The CDR3 is CASSQPAGGGAGYTF. The CDR3 DNA follows: TGCGCCAGCAGCCAACCTGCGGGGGGGGGCGCGGGCTACACCTTC.

The V gene is TRBV6-1, the J gene TRBJ2-7; possible D gene TRBD1, 6 bases. Deletions cut 6 bases from V and 5 bases from J, with 11 bases between. This CDR3 region has 12 residues. From germline, CDR1 is MNHNS and CDR2 SASEGT. The CDR3 nucleotides read TGTGCCAGCAGCGGACAGTCCCACGAGCAGTACGTC. Translated, it gives CASSGQSHEQYV.

This clone was observed a few times. The chain is built from TRBV12-1 and TRBJ2-3; the D call of TRBD2 is as the table states it, not checked on the DNA. TRBV12-1 is an annotated pseudogene. The CDR3 loop spans 14 amino acids. CDR3: CASSSRGATDTQYF. The DNA for the CDR3 is TGTGCCAGCAGCTCCCGGGGGGCCACAGATACGCAGTATTTT.

In the case of this clone: Other DNA sequences in the sample encode the same CDR3. This rearrangement joins TRBV19 to TRBJ1-1, with TRBD1 as a possible D gene (6 bases). The CDR3 runs 13 residues. V shed 6 bases and J shed 2 bases, with 10 bases lying between them. CDR1 is LNHDA, CDR2 SQIVND, per germline (reference sequence). The CDR3 reads CASRAGVNTEAFF. For the CDR3, the DNA is TGTGCCAGTAGAGCAGGGGTAAACACTGAAGCTTTCTTT.